This is a list of T cell receptor beta chains from one sample in a study of Ad26.COV2.S vaccination and SARS-CoV-2 variants. Method: immunoSEQ multiplex PCR; TCRdb's copy keeps in-frame clones and lacks some. The table includes hundreds of thousands of clones, 80% to 95% detected once. The sequences come from peripheral blood, collected in a trial of Ad26.COV2.S vaccine versus placebo. Receptor source: a person between 18 and 59 years old who received the Ad26.COV2.S COVID-19 vaccine or a placebo. The CDR3 runs from the conserved cysteine through the conserved F or W.

j_gene	v_gene	len	CDR3aa
TRBJ2-3	TRBV5-6	14	CASSLLVLGDTQYF
TRBJ2-7	TRBV24-1	17	CATSDLYRPLFIYEQYF
TRBJ2-1	TRBV27	14	CASSDSGTGNEQFF
TRBJ2-3	TRBV2	13	CASTSGTTDTQYF
TRBJ2-4	TRBV7-5	14	CVRSLASRKNIQYF
TRBJ2-7	TRBV6-2/TRBV6-3	15	CASSYSTSGRSEQYF
TRBJ1-1	TRBV6-7	15	CASSYPAGRHTEAFF
TRBJ1-2	TRBV5-4	16	CASSLGGKGTFYGYTF
TRBJ1-5	TRBV27	15	CASSALGGVHQPQHF
TRBJ2-7	TRBV9	14	CASSVTGPSYEQYF
TRBJ1-2	TRBV28	13	CASSLLRGNGYTF
TRBJ2-7	TRBV30	12	CAWSIQSYEQYF
TRBJ2-7	TRBV5-1	15	CASSLDATFVYEQYF
TRBJ2-5	TRBV27	17	CASSLTSGRALGETQYF
TRBJ2-7	TRBV3-1/TRBV3-2	14	CASRKAGGAYEQYF
TRBJ1-3	TRBV7-7	18	CASSLIKGTVISGNTIYF
TRBJ2-7	TRBV6-5	14	CASSYEGGPYEQYF
TRBJ2-5	TRBV10-3	12	CAISSEQETQYF
TRBJ1-2	TRBV5-1	18	CASSEPGQGLLANYGYTF
TRBJ2-7	TRBV10-3	17	CAISRGPQGFEGYEQYF
TRBJ1-6	TRBV6-5	15	CASSYEGAVGSPLHF
TRBJ1-6	TRBV7-6	15	CASSLNRAGESPLHF
TRBJ1-5	TRBV2	14	CASSESGSNQPQHF
TRBJ2-1	TRBV24-1	15	CATSDTLGQGNEQFF
TRBJ1-2	TRBV2	15	CASSEAPISNYGYTF
TRBJ1-2	TRBV6-5	13	CASSMEEGYGYTF
TRBJ2-5	TRBV11-3	13	CASSRGPGETQYF
TRBJ1-2	TRBV19	15	CASSIGGRKQDGYTF
TRBJ1-1	TRBV7-2	15	CASSKEGFWGPEAFF
TRBJ1-1	TRBV21-1	18	CASSKGTGTPNMNTEAFF
TRBJ2-7	TRBV7-8	12	CASKGLAGVQYF
TRBJ2-1	TRBV9	15	CASSVEGGRGDEQFF
TRBJ2-3	TRBV4-1	16	CASRGSGSRSTDTQYF
TRBJ2-1	TRBV12-5	12	CASGLKYNEQFF
TRBJ1-6	TRBV6-6	15	CASSYSPGQNSPLHF
TRBJ2-2	TRBV29-1	12	CSVDRGRGELFF
TRBJ1-4	TRBV28	20	CASSQPGARARPFLNEKLFF
TRBJ1-5	TRBV6-6	15	CASSYLGQGNQPQHF
TRBJ2-1	TRBV20-1	16	CSASSVLAGTYNEQFF
TRBJ2-1	TRBV6-2/TRBV6-3	13	CASSDAFPSKQFF
TRBJ1-2	TRBV28	13	CASSRGAGYGYTF
TRBJ2-1	TRBV27	17	CASSLRFGGSTYNEQFF
TRBJ2-7	TRBV7-9	13	CASSLGGQGERYF
TRBJ1-1	TRBV12-3/TRBV12-4	13	CASSPQENTEAFF
TRBJ2-3	TRBV7-2	14	CASSAWTSTDTQYF
TRBJ2-5	TRBV29-1	11	CSGWTGRDQYF